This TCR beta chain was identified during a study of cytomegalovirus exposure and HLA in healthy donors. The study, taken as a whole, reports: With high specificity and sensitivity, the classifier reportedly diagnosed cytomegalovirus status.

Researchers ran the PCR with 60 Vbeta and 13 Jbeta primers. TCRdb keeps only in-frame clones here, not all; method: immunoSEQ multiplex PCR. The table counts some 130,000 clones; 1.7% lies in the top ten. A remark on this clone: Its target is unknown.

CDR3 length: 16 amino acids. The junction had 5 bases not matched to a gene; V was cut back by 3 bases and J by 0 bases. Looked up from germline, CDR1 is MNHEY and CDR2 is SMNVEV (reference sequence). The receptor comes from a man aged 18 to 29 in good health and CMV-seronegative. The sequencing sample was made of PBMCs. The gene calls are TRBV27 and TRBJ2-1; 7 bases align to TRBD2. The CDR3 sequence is CASSFRRGSSYNEQFF. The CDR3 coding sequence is TGTGCCAGCAGTTTTCGGCGGGGGAGCTCCTACAATGAGCAGTTCTTC.